These T cell receptor beta chains were read from a single sample in a study of response to subunit inactivated influenza vaccine. From the RT-PCR reads, TCRdb called clonotypes with MiXCR, one entry per CDR3 protein. Of around 650,000 distinct CDR3 sequences listed, 15% to 19% are singletons. The sequencing used PBMCs from blood, collected about 11 days after vaccination. Source of these receptors: a man in his forties or fifties who received an inactivated influenza vaccine. Both conserved end residues are part of each CDR3. The D gene is left open where the match is weak. The listing skips clone size in some rows; elsewhere it reads once, few, many or a size class.

J gene,clone size,CDR3 length,D gene,V gene,CDR3 protein,CDR3 DNA
TRBJ2-4,few,15,TRBD2,TRBV28,CASIGERESKNIQYF,TGTGCCAGCATAGGGGAGCGGGAGTCCAAAAACATTCAGTACTTC
TRBJ2-7,few,15,TRBD2,TRBV10-2,CASRVTSGETYEQYF,TGCGCCAGCAGGGTGACTAGCGGGGAGACCTACGAGCAGTACTTC
TRBJ2-5,few,17,TRBD2,TRBV6-2/TRBV6-3,CASSRGTSGARQETQYF,TGTGCCAGCAGCCGCGGGACTAGCGGAGCGCGACAAGAGACCCAGTACTTC
TRBJ2-1,NA,17,NA,TRBV2,CASSDPFGTPFYNEQFF,TGTGCCAGCAGTGACCCATTTGGGACCCCGTTCTACAATGAGCAGTTCTTC
TRBJ2-2,few,14,TRBD2,TRBV6-4,CANPGLVNTGELFF,TGTGCCAATCCCGGACTAGTTAACACCGGGGAGCTGTTTTTT
TRBJ2-7,few,12,TRBD1,TRBV10-3,CAIRDREHEQYF,TGTGCCATCCGGGACAGGGAACACGAGCAGTACTTC
TRBJ1-2,many,13,TRBD1,TRBV12-3/TRBV12-4,CASSPPRGYGYTF,TGTGCCAGCAGTCCGCCCAGGGGGTATGGCTACACCTTC
TRBJ2-5,few,15,TRBD2,TRBV20-1,CSATGGLAGFETQYF,TGCAGTGCTACCGGGGGCCTAGCGGGATTTGAGACCCAGTACTTC
TRBJ2-4,many,16,NA,TRBV7-8,CASSLGGVLAKNIQYF,TGTGCCAGCAGCTTAGGTGGCGTGCTAGCCAAAAACATTCAGTACTTC
TRBJ2-7,NA,16,TRBD2,TRBV4-3,CASSQDSGGRADEQYF,TGCGCCAGCAGCCAAGATTCAGGCGGGAGGGCCGACGAGCAGTACTTC
TRBJ2-2,NA,14,NA,TRBV10-3,CATKDGGPTGELFF,TGTGCCACCAAAGACGGGGGGCCTACCGGGGAGCTGTTTTTT
TRBJ2-3,few,16,NA,TRBV11-3,CASSPRQGAPTDTQYF,TGTGCCAGCAGCCCTCGGCAGGGCGCACCCACAGATACGCAGTATTTT
TRBJ2-7,few,13,TRBD1,TRBV7-9,CASSNRGIDEQYF,TGTGCCAGCAGTAACAGGGGAATAGACGAGCAGTACTTC
TRBJ2-2,NA,13,NA,TRBV19,CASMRDFTGELFF,TGTGCCAGTATGAGGGATTTTACCGGGGAGCTGTTTTTT
TRBJ2-5,few,17,TRBD1,TRBV24-1,CATSDRTWTGAKETQYF,TGTGCCACCAGTGACCGAACCTGGACAGGGGCGAAAGAGACCCAGTACTTC
TRBJ2-7,NA,11,NA,TRBV20-1,CSAEQARHRYF,TGCAGTGCTGAACAGGCACGCCATAGGTACTTC
TRBJ2-3,NA,15,TRBD2,TRBV4-1,CASSQVAGVGDTQYF,TGCGCCAGCAGCCAAGTAGCGGGTGTCGGAGATACGCAGTATTTT
TRBJ2-5,few,15,NA,TRBV5-1,CASSLEGNRRKTQYF,TGCGCCAGCAGCTTGGAGGGAAACAGGAGAAAGACCCAGTACTTC
TRBJ2-1,few,15,TRBD2,TRBV6-2/TRBV6-3,CASSYWTSSYNEQFF,TGTGCCAGCAGTTACTGGACTAGCTCCTACAATGAGCAGTTCTTC
TRBJ2-7,NA,16,TRBD1,TRBV7-9,CASSAGQGMKTREQYF,TGTGCCAGCAGCGCCGGACAGGGAATGAAGACCCGCGAGCAGTACTTC
TRBJ2-1,few,14,NA,TRBV7-2,CASSWGGSYNEQFF,TGTGCCAGCAGCTGGGGGGGCTCGTACAATGAGCAGTTCTTC
TRBJ2-3,NA,15,NA,TRBV15,CATSRGGAGTDTQYF,TGTGCCACCAGCAGAGGAGGGGCGGGAACAGATACGCAGTATTTT
TRBJ2-7,NA,14,NA,TRBV6-2/TRBV6-3,CASSYRDWAYEQYF,TGTGCCAGCAGTTACAGGGACTGGGCCTACGAGCAGTACTTC
TRBJ2-7,NA,15,NA,TRBV3-1,CACSNPVQGMPEQYF,TGTGCCTGCAGCAACCCGGTACAGGGAATGCCCGAGCAGTACTTC
TRBJ2-7,NA,13,TRBD2,TRBV20-1,CSGSRGGSYEQYF,TGCAGTGGCAGCCGCGGGGGGTCCTACGAGCAGTACTTC
TRBJ1-2,NA,17,TRBD1,TRBV7-2,CASSLGDRGVLNYGYTF,TGTGCCAGCAGCTTAGGTGACAGGGGCGTACTAAACTATGGCTACACCTTC
TRBJ1-6,NA,15,TRBD1,TRBV6-5,CASSSVTGGDSPLHF,TGTGCCAGCAGTTCCGTGACAGGGGGTGATTCACCCCTCCACTTT
TRBJ2-1,many,17,NA,TRBV10-3,CAISPQSGGDPYNEQFF,TGTGCCATCAGCCCCCAGTCCGGGGGTGACCCCTACAATGAGCAGTTCTTC
TRBJ2-2,NA,16,NA,TRBV28,CASSSGGGWNTGELFF,TGTGCCAGCAGTTCCGGAGGGGGCTGGAACACCGGGGAGCTGTTTTTT
TRBJ1-4,NA,17,NA,TRBV11-2,CASSLDLNRRPNEKLFF,TGTGCCAGCAGCTTAGATCTTAATCGCAGACCTAATGAAAAACTGTTTTTT
TRBJ1-5,few,15,NA,TRBV28,CASSRHPGSNQPQHF,TGTGCCAGCAGCCGACACCCAGGGTCCAATCAGCCCCAGCATTTT
TRBJ2-3,few,15,TRBD2,TRBV10-3,CATTLRGLAIDTQYF,TGTGCCACCACGCTTAGGGGACTAGCAATAGATACGCAGTATTTT
TRBJ2-1,many,11,NA,TRBV7-2,CASSNYNEQFF,TGTGCCAGCAGCAATTACAATGAGCAGTTCTTC
TRBJ2-3,NA,15,NA,TRBV6-2/TRBV6-3,CASSYELGHTDTQYF,TGTGCCAGCAGTTACGAACTAGGGCACACAGATACGCAGTATTTT
TRBJ2-3,NA,15,NA,TRBV5-1,CASSYTGLSTDTQYF,TGCGCCAGCAGCTATACAGGGTTAAGCACAGATACGCAGTATTTT
TRBJ2-1,NA,16,TRBD2,TRBV11-2,CASSFSVASGVGEQFF,TGTGCCAGCAGCTTTTCGGTTGCTAGCGGTGTTGGTGAGCAGTTCTTC
TRBJ2-7,NA,13,NA,TRBV6-1,CASSKGGWYEQYF,TGTGCCAGCTCCAAAGGGGGGTGGTACGAGCAGTACTTC
TRBJ2-1,few,15,NA,TRBV12-3/TRBV12-4,CASSLRPDSYNEQFF,TGTGCCAGCAGTTTAAGGCCCGACTCCTACAATGAGCAGTTCTTC
TRBJ2-7,NA,12,NA,TRBV2,CASSARGYEQYF,TGTGCCAGCAGTGCCCGGGGCTACGAGCAGTACTTC
TRBJ2-1,many,13,NA,TRBV12-3/TRBV12-4,CASKEGSYNEQFF,TGTGCCAGCAAGGAGGGCTCCTACAATGAGCAGTTCTTC
TRBJ2-3,few,14,NA,TRBV7-9,CASSPTSASDTQYF,TGTGCCAGCAGCCCAACCAGCGCGTCAGATACGCAGTATTTT
TRBJ2-3,NA,14,TRBD2,TRBV5-5,CASSAGGWSDTQYF,TGTGCCAGCAGCGCGGGAGGGTGGTCAGATACGCAGTATTTT
TRBJ1-2,NA,19,TRBD1,TRBV10-3,CAIANDGDSPARGDYGYTF,TGTGCCATCGCCAATGACGGGGACAGTCCTGCCAGGGGAGACTATGGCTACACCTTC
TRBJ2-3,NA,15,TRBD1,TRBV2,CAIKRTGTGGDTQYF,TGTGCCATCAAAAGGACCGGGACAGGGGGCGATACGCAGTATTTT
TRBJ2-2,few,15,TRBD1,TRBV25-1,CASSEPGQPTGELFF,TGTGCCAGCAGTGAACCGGGACAGCCTACCGGGGAGCTGTTTTTT
TRBJ2-2,NA,15,TRBD1,TRBV12-3/TRBV12-4,CASSLRDRATGELFF,TGTGCCAGCAGTTTGAGGGACAGGGCCACCGGGGAGCTGTTTTTT
TRBJ2-7,many,13,NA,TRBV29-1,CSVEKESTYEQYF,TGCAGCGTTGAAAAGGAATCGACCTACGAGCAGTACTTC
TRBJ2-3,few,15,NA,TRBV28,CASSFNPTITDTQYF,TGTGCCAGCAGTTTTAACCCCACCATCACAGATACGCAGTATTTT
TRBJ2-1,many,15,NA,TRBV18,CASSGVLSANNEQFF,TGTGCCAGCTCAGGGGTTCTCAGCGCTAACAATGAGCAGTTCTTC
TRBJ2-4,NA,14,TRBD2,TRBV7-9,CASRGGEDKNIQYF,TGTGCCAGCAGGGGAGGGGAGGACAAAAACATTCAGTACTTC
TRBJ2-5,NA,17,TRBD1,TRBV27,CASSFRPGTGFGETQYF,TGTGCCAGCAGTTTTCGTCCCGGGACAGGGTTCGGGGAGACCCAGTACTTC